The clone carrying this T cell receptor (beta chain) came up a few times. What it binds is unknown. Relative to the germline gene, one junction end is altered; a read error may explain this. TCRdb re-called the reads with MiXCR, one entry per CDR3 protein. Of under 200,000 distinct CDR3 sequences listed, about a tenth are singletons. The CDR3 covers 15 residues. CDR1 and CDR2 (germline): SGHRS, YFSETQ. These data come from a study of T cell repertoires in cytomegalovirus infection. Study context: A matching HLA type, together with CMV infection, was signaled by public TCR beta signatures.

Study-level findings and limits: CMV carriers with the relevant HLA were identified by cumulative public TCR beta family frequency. Dominating the ex vivo response were TCR beta clonotypes that were CMV-specific and HLA-C-restricted.

This TCR was sampled from a human donor in good health (CMV status not recorded). Some clones in this sample may be carry-over from other donors' samples. The chain links TRBV5-1 to TRBJ2-1; TRBD2 matches at 12 bases. What was sequenced was PBMCs. The CDR3 sequence: CASSLGTSGVTMGVF. DNA of the CDR3: TGCGCCAGCAGCTTGGGGACTAGCGGGGTGACGATGGGGGTCTTC.